The 24 T cell receptor beta chains below come from one sample, sequenced in a study of cytomegalovirus exposure and HLA in healthy donors. TCRdb's table, derived via immunoSEQ multiplex PCR, lists solely in-frame clones and lacks some. The sample has some 54,000 clones; over 75% are singletons. The sample taken for sequencing was PBMCs. The receptors were sampled from a man aged 18 to 35 in good health and CMV-seronegative.

J is TRBJ1-1 and V is TRBV25-1, with a weak D call TRBD1 (5 bases). CDR1 MGHDK and CDR2 SYGVNS come from the germline V gene. This CDR3 contains 13 residues. V dropped 8 bases and J dropped 4 bases, with 14 bases sitting between them. This chain's CDR3 is CASGRKQGTEAFF. The CDR3 DNA is TGTGCCAGCGGACGGAAGCAGGGCACTGAAGCTTTCTTT.

This clone was recorded only once. The J gene is TRBJ1-3, the V gene TRBV6-6, with D uncertain. This CDR3 is 13 amino acids long. The germline CDR1 and CDR2 sequences are MNHNY and SVGAGI (reference sequence). Trimming cost V 2 bases and J 3 bases, with 5 bases left between them. CDR3 DNA sequence: TGTGCCAGCAGTTACGAGGGTGGAAACACCATATATTTT. Translated, it gives CASSYEGGNTIYF.

The chain recombines TRBV6-5 with TRBJ2-1, with D maybe TRBD1 (5 bases). The CDR3 totals 15 residues. Germline values: CDR1 MNHEY, CDR2 SVGAGI. Between the trimmed V and J ends, which lost 5 bases and 0 bases, there was a span of 11 bases. The CDR3 coding sequence is TGTGCCAGCAGTCCTAGACAGTTCTCCTACAATGAGCAGTTCTTC. Protein product: CASSPRQFSYNEQFF.

This chain uses TRBV6-6 with TRBJ2-7, with 8 bases that match TRBD1. The V segment lost 6 bases and the J segment 6 bases; nucleotides outside the gene matches: 10. Germline CDR1 is MNHNY and CDR2 is SVGAGI (reference sequence). CDR3 length: 14 amino acids. This CDR3 is CASSGQGWLAEQYF. The DNA for the CDR3 is TGTGCCAGCAGCGGACAGGGTTGGTTGGCCGAGCAGTACTTC.

CDR3 loop: CASSRGDTEAFF. The DNA of the CDR3 is TGTGCCAGCAGTCGAGGTGACACTGAAGCTTTCTTT. The rearrangement joins TRBV2 to TRBJ1-1; D is uncertain. Germline CDR1 reads SNHLY; CDR2 reads FYNNEI. The CDR3 consists of 12 residues. Between the trimmed V and J ends, which lost 5 bases and 3 bases, there was a span of 7 bases. The full variable domain, completed using reference TRBV2 and TRBJ1-1, is EPEVTQTPSHQVTQMGQEVILRCVPISNHLYFYWYRQILGQKVEFLVSFYNNEISEKSEIFDDQFSVERPDGSNFTLKIRSTKLEDSAMYFCASSRGDTEAFFGQGTRLTVV.

In this sample, this clone turned up once. The chain is built from TRBV5-1 and TRBJ2-7; possible D gene TRBD2, 6 bases. V was shortened by 4 bases and J by 1 base, with 9 bases between the two germline ends. The CDR3 extends over 13 amino acids. The germline V gene has CDR1 SGHRS and CDR2 YFSETQ. The CDR3 sequence is CASSRGDSYEQYF. CDR3 in DNA: TGCGCCAGCAGCCGCGGGGATTCCTACGAGCAGTACTTC.

This chain links TRBV5-1 with TRBJ2-3, with TRBD1 as a possible D gene (6 bases). This CDR3 is 16 amino acids long. Germline assignment: CDR1 SGHRS and CDR2 YFSETQ. Deletions cut 4 bases from V and 0 bases from J, with 15 bases between. The CDR3 here is CASSLQGRSSTDTQYF. CDR3 nucleotides: TGCGCCAGCAGCCTACAGGGACGGTCTAGCACAGATACGCAGTATTTT.

A single count supports this clone. The CDR3 region is CASMTRGSSYEQYF. CDR3 in DNA: TGTGCCAGCATGACCCGCGGGAGCTCCTACGAGCAGTACTTC. The genes are TRBV27 and TRBJ2-7; 7 bases are shared with TRBD2. J lost 0 bases, V lost 7 bases, and 6 bases had no gene match. This CDR3 region has 14 residues. The germline V gene has CDR1 MNHEY and CDR2 SMNVEV (reference sequence).

The chain recombines TRBV28 with TRBJ2-3, with 9 bases that match TRBD2. CDR3 length: 14 amino acids. The germline CDR1 and CDR2 sequences are MDHEN and SYDVKM. Losses at the gene ends were 8 bases for V and 5 bases for J; bases not matched to a gene: 8. The DNA of the CDR3 is TGTGCCAGCTCCATTAGCGGGAGACAAGATACGCAGTATTTT. This codes for CASSISGRQDTQYF.

The count of this clone is one. CDR3 coding DNA: TGTGCCAGCAGGACCGGGACAGGGGGCTTTCAGCCCCAGCATTTT. Residues: CASRTGTGGFQPQHF. The chain uses TRBV6-6 and TRBJ1-5; TRBD1 matches at 12 bases. Germline CDR1 MNHNY, CDR2 SVGAGI (reference sequence). CDR3 size: 15 residues. Trimming took 6 bases from V and 6 from J; bases not matched to a gene: 6.

This clone came up a few times. The V gene is TRBV6-6, the J gene TRBJ2-7, with 9 bases that match TRBD1. V trimming: 7 bases; J trimming: 4 bases; junction bases outside the gene matches: 8. Germline assignment: CDR1 MNHNY and CDR2 SVGAGI (reference sequence). The CDR3 covers 14 residues. This CDR3 is CASTGTGKRYEQYF. DNA of the CDR3: TGTGCCAGCACCGGGACAGGGAAACGGTACGAGCAGTACTTC.

This clone has only one observation. This chain connects TRBV7-9 to TRBJ2-7, with TRBD2 matching over 8 bases. Trimming at V came to 1 base and at J to 2 bases, leaving 10 bases not matched to a gene. The CDR3 consists of 17 residues. CDR1 and CDR2 (germline): SEHNR, FQNEAQ (reference sequence). CDR3 amino acids: CASSLGISGTIPYEQYF. DNA for the CDR3: TGTGCCAGCAGCTTAGGTATTAGCGGGACTATCCCCTACGAGCAGTACTTC.

In its sample, this clone was seen once. The chain has TRBV6-5 and TRBJ1-5, with no clear D. The germline gives CDR1 MNHEY, CDR2 SVGAGI. CDR3 length equals 16 residues. The ends were cut back, 2 bases at V and 0 bases at J, with 11 bases in the middle. This CDR3 is CASSYGGRHSNQPQHF. The CDR3 DNA is TGTGCCAGCAGTTACGGAGGGCGACATAGCAATCAGCCCCAGCATTTT.

V is TRBV5-4 and J is TRBJ2-1; 9 positions agree with TRBD2. J was trimmed by 2 bases and V by 4 bases; bases with no gene match: 4. The CDR3 is made up of 15 amino acids. Germline V lookup: CDR1 SGHNT, CDR2 YYREEE (reference sequence). CDR3: CASSETSGPYNEQFF. The CDR3, as DNA: TGTGCCAGCAGCGAGACTAGCGGCCCCTACAATGAGCAGTTCTTC.

The chain carries TRBV14 and TRBJ2-1; 7 bases match TRBD2. CDR3 length: 16 residues. The junction had 8 bases not matched to a gene; V was cut back by 2 bases and J by 4 bases. From germline, CDR1 is SGHDN and CDR2 FVKESK. The CDR3 loop reads CASSQFGGLYYNEQFF. CDR3 nucleotide sequence: TGTGCCAGCAGCCAATTCGGGGGGTTATATTACAATGAGCAGTTCTTC.

This clone was seen a handful of times. Other DNA sequences in this sample translate to the same CDR3. The chain carries TRBV29-1 and TRBJ2-7; no reliable D call. The length of the CDR3 is 12 residues. In germline, CDR1 is SQVTM, CDR2 ANQGSEA. Trimming left V 2 bases short and J 1 base short, with 6 bases between. This chain's CDR3 is CSVETESYEQYF. The CDR3 DNA follows: TGCAGCGTTGAAACTGAGTCCTACGAGCAGTACTTC.

This chain connects TRBV18 to TRBJ2-1; D is undetermined. The CDR3 is made up of 14 amino acids. Germline CDR1 and CDR2: KGHSH and LQKENI. V dropped 0 bases and J dropped 4 bases, with 7 bases sitting between them. CDR3 coding DNA: TGTGCCAGCTCACCACCGGTAGTTTACAATGAGCAGTTCTTC. It specifies CASSPPVVYNEQFF.

The J gene is TRBJ2-3, the V gene TRBV9; TRBD2 might be the D (7 bases). The CDR3 loop spans 15 amino acids. The germline V and J ends were trimmed by 2 bases and 5 bases, with 15 bases remaining between them. Germline CDR1 and CDR2: SGDLS and YYNGEE. Written as DNA, the CDR3 is TGTGCCAGCAGCGTGACAAGGGGGGAGGGAGATACGCAGTATTTT. It is translated as CASSVTRGEGDTQYF.

This chain uses TRBV6-5 with TRBJ2-7, with TRBD2 as a possible D gene (6 bases). The CDR3 has 12 amino acids. Trimming shortened V by 8 bases and J by 7 bases, and 15 bases separated the two germline ends. The germline CDR1 and CDR2 sequences are MNHEY and SVGAGI. CDR3 amino acids: CASRRGRDEQYF. The CDR3 coding sequence is TGTGCCAGCCGTCGAGGGCGGGATGAGCAGTACTTC.

The chain combines TRBV27 with TRBJ2-7, with TRBD1 matching over 8 bases. V was clipped by 6 bases and J by 2 bases; unmatched bases: 9. This CDR3 contains 15 residues. CDR1 MNHEY and CDR2 SMNVEV come from the germline V gene (reference sequence). CDR3 bases: TGTGCCAGCAGCCCGATAGGACAGGGAACCTACGAGCAGTACTTC. This encodes CASSPIGQGTYEQYF.

This clone was seen a handful of times. This rearrangement joins TRBV11-1 to TRBJ2-7; 9 positions agree with TRBD1. Germline CDR1 is SGHAT and CDR2 is FQDESV (reference sequence). This CDR3 is 13 amino acids long. The V and J ends lost 8 bases and 6 bases, in that order; junction bases with no gene match: 8. For the CDR3, the DNA is TGTGCCAGCCGTTGGGGACAGGGCTCCGAGCAGTACTTC. This translates into CASRWGQGSEQYF. Based on the CDR3 plus reference TRBV11-1 and TRBJ2-7, the full variable domain is EAEVAQSPRYKITEKSQAVAFWCDPISGHATLYWYRQILGQGPELLVQFQDESVVDDSQLPKDRFSAERLKGVDSTLKIQPAELGDSAMYLCASRWGQGSEQYFGPGTRLTVT.

The genes are TRBV6-1 and TRBJ2-1; 7 bases map to TRBD1. The CDR3 has 13 residues. Germline values: CDR1 MNHNS, CDR2 SASEGT. Trimming removed 11 bases from V and 0 bases from J; junction bases left unmatched: 4. Written as DNA, the CDR3 is TGTGCCCTAGACAGGGCCTCCTACAATGAGCAGTTCTTC. Translation: CALDRASYNEQFF.

The chain employs TRBV27 and TRBJ2-7, with D possibly matching TRBD2 (6 bases). The CDR3 is made up of 17 amino acids. V was clipped by 0 bases and J by 3 bases, with 18 bases between them. CDR1 and CDR2 from the germline V gene are MNHEY and SMNVEV (reference sequence). The CDR3 DNA is TGTGCCAGCAGTTTATCTCCCCGTGGTCGGGAGCGCTACGAGCAGTACTTC. This sequence encodes CASSLSPRGRERYEQYF.

V gene TRBV5-8 combines with J gene TRBJ1-4; D not certain. V lost 1 base and J lost 3, with 10 bases in between. Germline values: CDR1 SGHTS, CDR2 YDEGEE. The CDR3 sequence is 15 residues long. The CDR3 loop reads CASSLRPRSNEKLFF. CDR3 bases: TGTGCCAGCAGCTTGCGTCCGAGATCTAATGAAAAACTGTTTTTT. Together with reference TRBV5-8 and TRBJ1-4, the CDR3 gives the full variable domain: EAGVTQSPTHLIKTRGQQATLRCSPISGHTSVYWYQQALGLGLQFLLWYDEGEERNRGNFPPRFSGRQFPNYSSELNVNALELEDSALYLCASSLRPRSNEKLFFGSGTQLSVL.